Listed here are 18 T cell receptor beta chains from one sample, sequenced in a study of shared clonotypes between healthy human individuals. The protocol was immunoSEQ multiplex PCR, while the TCRdb copy is restricted to in-frame clones and leaves out a portion. The sample carries roughly 2.1 million clones, about 92% recorded once. CD45RO negativity and positive selection for CCR7 defined naive CD8 cells, a population that excluded terminally differentiated effector memory CD45RA+ cells. The sequencing sample was made of naive CD8+ T cells from PBMCs. Receptor source: a man between 18 and 35 years old in good health. Some clones in this sample may be carry-over from other donors' samples.

The chain couples TRBV7-6 to TRBJ2-5; perhaps TRBD1 as D (6 bases). V gave up 5 bases and J gave up 0 bases, with 16 bases separating them. This CDR3 region has 16 residues. Germline V CDR1 and CDR2: SGHVS, FNYEAQ. The CDR3: CASSSRQEKYQETQYF. In DNA form, the CDR3 reads TGTGCCAGCAGCAGCCGACAGGAGAAGTACCAAGAGACCCAGTACTTC.

The J gene is TRBJ2-1, the V gene TRBV5-1; possibly TRBD1 or TRBD2 for D (5 bases each). V dropped 2 bases and J dropped 8 bases, with 20 bases sitting between them. The CDR3 sequence is 16 residues long. Germline CDR1 is SGHRS and CDR2 is YFSETQ. CDR3 sequence: CASSFPLGVISDEQFF. The CDR3 DNA reads as TGCGCCAGCAGCTTCCCACTAGGGGTGATATCGGATGAGCAGTTCTTC.

As to this clone: Other DNA variants within this sample encode the same CDR3. The CDR3 DNA reads as TGTGCCAGCAGTTTACTGGCAACTAATGAAAAACTGTTTTTT. It specifies CASSLLATNEKLFF. This rearrangement joins TRBV28 to TRBJ1-4, with D unclear. The length of the CDR3 is 14 residues. Germline V CDR1 and CDR2: MDHEN, SYDVKM. Trimming shortened V by 2 bases and J by 0 bases, and 4 bases separated the two germline ends.

This chain joins TRBV19 and TRBJ2-7; D assignment may be TRBD1 or TRBD2 (6 bases each). V gave up 10 bases and J gave up 8 bases, with 18 bases separating them. Germline lookup yields CDR1 LNHDA and CDR2 SQIVND (reference sequence). The CDR3 covers 12 residues. This chain's CDR3 is CATRGAEVQQYF. The CDR3 nucleotides read TGTGCCACAAGGGGGGCGGAGGTTCAGCAGTACTTC.

The V call is TRBV10-2, the J call TRBJ1-2; D is possibly TRBD1 (5 bases). Trimming removed 6 bases at V and 2 bases at J, with 22 bases between. Germline V gene data show CDR1 as WSHSY and CDR2 as SAAADI. The CDR3 spans 17 residues. CDR3 protein: CASRGRVEGDENYGYTF. As DNA, the CDR3 is TGCGCCAGCAGGGGGAGGGTGGAAGGGGACGAAAACTATGGCTACACCTTC.

The rearrangement joins TRBV6-5 to TRBJ2-7, with D possibly matching TRBD1 (5 bases). Germline CDR1 reads MNHEY; CDR2 reads SVGAGI. Trimming took 0 bases from V and 3 from J, leaving 9 bases between them. The CDR3 consists of 14 residues. CDR3 bases: TGTGCCAGCAGTTACTCGAACAGGTTCTACGAGCAGTACTTC. The encoded protein is CASSYSNRFYEQYF.

The rearrangement joins TRBV27 to TRBJ2-3; tentatively, D is TRBD2 (5 bases). Trimming removed 5 bases at V and 1 base at J, with 13 bases between. The germline gives CDR1 MNHEY, CDR2 SMNVEV (reference sequence). This CDR3 contains 15 residues. The CDR3 sequence is CASSPFLARTDTQYF. The CDR3 region has the DNA TGTGCCAGCAGTCCCTTCCTAGCCCGCACAGATACGCAGTATTTT.

The chain recombines TRBV6-1 with TRBJ2-1; D might be TRBD2 (6 bases). V lost 2 bases to trimming and J lost 6 bases, with 14 bases between them. The CDR3 runs 15 residues. Germline CDR1 and CDR2: MNHNS and SASEGT. The CDR3 nucleotides read TGTGCCAGCAGTGAAAGACCCGCGGGGCTCAATGAGCAGTTCTTC. This translates into CASSERPAGLNEQFF.

This clone was recorded once. CDR3 loop: CATWDHEKGNEQFF. For the CDR3, the DNA is TGTGCCACCTGGGACCACGAGAAGGGCAATGAGCAGTTCTTC. The rearrangement joins TRBV10-3 to TRBJ2-1; D may correspond to TRBD1 or TRBD2 (5 bases each). Looked up from germline, CDR1 is ENHRY and CDR2 is SYGVKD. This CDR3 is built from 14 residues. V lost 10 bases and J 6 bases, leaving 19 bases between the germline ends.

The chain uses TRBV4-1 and TRBJ1-1; no firm D call. V shed 3 bases and J shed 1 base, with 9 bases lying between them. The CDR3 extends over 14 amino acids. Germline lookup yields CDR1 MGHRA and CDR2 YSYEKL. CDR3 bases: TGCGCCAGCAGCCAGATTGGGCCGAACACTGAAGCTTTCTTT. It translates to CASSQIGPNTEAFF.

This chain uses TRBV27 with TRBJ2-7; TRBD1 is a possible D gene (5 bases). Trimming stripped 2 bases from V and 3 bases from J, with 11 bases between. Germline V gene data show CDR1 as MNHEY and CDR2 as SMNVEV (reference sequence). This CDR3 has 14 residues. The CDR3 coding sequence is TGTGCCAGCAGTTTAGCTACAGGATTCTACGAGCAGTACTTC. Amino acids: CASSLATGFYEQYF.

The rearrangement links TRBV4-3 to TRBJ2-5; D perhaps matches TRBD2 (7 bases). V shed 0 bases and J shed 7 bases, with 24 bases lying between them. Germline-derived CDR1 and CDR2 are LGHNA and YSLEER. The CDR3 runs to 18 residues. CDR3 coding DNA: TGCGCCAGCAGCCAAGATGGGGAGCTCGGACAGTGGGGGGGGACCCAGTACTTC. This sequence encodes CASSQDGELGQWGGTQYF.

The chain uses TRBV27 and TRBJ2-5; D not resolved. The CDR3 contains 16 residues. Trimming took off 6 bases at V and 4 bases at J, with 21 bases between the two ends. Germline V gives CDR1 MNHEY, CDR2 SMNVEV (reference sequence). CDR3 region: CASSSFSGGIRETQYF. In DNA, the CDR3 is TGTGCCAGCAGCTCGTTTTCTGGCGGAATCAGAGAGACCCAGTACTTC.

J is TRBJ2-1 and V is TRBV6-5, with 11 bases fitting TRBD2. CDR3 length: 15 residues. The V gene end was trimmed by 6 bases and the J gene end by 8 bases; junction bases not matched to a gene: 9. Germline V gives CDR1 MNHEY, CDR2 SVGAGI. The CDR3 region has the DNA TGTGCCAGCAGATTCGGGACTAGCGGAAGGGATGAGCAGTTCTTC. Its translation: CASRFGTSGRDEQFF.

CDR3 loop: CASSRPAGELFF. The CDR3, as DNA: TGTGCCAGCAGTCGTCCAGCCGGGGAGCTGTTTTTT. V and J are TRBV28 and TRBJ2-2, with D uncertain. This CDR3 has 12 amino acids. The ends were cut back, 5 bases at V and 6 bases at J, with 7 bases in the middle. Looked up from germline, CDR1 is MDHEN and CDR2 is SYDVKM.

This rearrangement joins TRBV5-1 to TRBJ1-3; D is perhaps TRBD1 (5 bases). Germline CDR1 SGHRS, CDR2 YFSETQ. The length of the CDR3 is 19 residues. The V end lost 0 bases, the J end lost 2 bases, and 21 bases lay between the germline ends. The CDR3: CASSLAPQFREGPGNTIYF. CDR3 sequence (DNA): TGCGCCAGCAGCTTGGCACCTCAGTTCAGGGAAGGGCCTGGAAACACCATATATTTT.

CDR3 coding DNA: TGTGCCAGCTCGACAGGGTGGATGAACACTGAAGCTTTCTTT. Translation: CASSTGWMNTEAFF. The V gene is TRBV27, the J gene TRBJ1-1; 7 bases match TRBD1. J gave up 0 bases and V 8 bases, and 6 bases lay outside the gene matches. Germline V lookup: CDR1 MNHEY, CDR2 SMNVEV (reference sequence). The CDR3 consists of 14 residues.

The CDR3 loop is CASSSHRGFSYNEQFF. The CDR3, as DNA: TGTGCCAGCAGTTCCCACAGGGGGTTTTCCTACAATGAGCAGTTCTTC. The chain is built from TRBV6-9 and TRBJ2-1; 8 positions agree with TRBD1. Looked up from germline, CDR1 is MNHGY and CDR2 is SVAAGI. There are 16 residues in the CDR3. Trimming cost V 4 bases and J 1 base; bases outside gene matches: 6.